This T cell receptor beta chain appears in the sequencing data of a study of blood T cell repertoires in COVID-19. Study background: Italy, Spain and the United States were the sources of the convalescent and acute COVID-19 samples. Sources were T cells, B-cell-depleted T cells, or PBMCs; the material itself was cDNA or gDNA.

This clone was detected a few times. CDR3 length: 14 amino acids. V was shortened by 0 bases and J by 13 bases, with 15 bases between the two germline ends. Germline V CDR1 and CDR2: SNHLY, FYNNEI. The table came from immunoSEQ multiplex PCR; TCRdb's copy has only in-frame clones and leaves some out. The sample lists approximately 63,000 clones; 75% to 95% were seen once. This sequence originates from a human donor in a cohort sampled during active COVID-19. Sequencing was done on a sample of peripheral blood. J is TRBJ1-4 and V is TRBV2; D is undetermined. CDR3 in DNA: TGTGCCAGCAGTGAAGCGCTTGCGCAGGTTCGACTGTTTTTT. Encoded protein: CASSEALAQVRLFF. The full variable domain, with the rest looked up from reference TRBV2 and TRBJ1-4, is EPEVTQTPSHQVTQMGQEVILRCVPISNHLYFYWYRQILGQKVEFLVSFYNNEISEKSEIFDDQFSVERPDGSNFTLKIRSTKLEDSAMYFCASSEALAQVRLFFGSGTQLSVL.